The clone carrying this T cell receptor beta chain occurred a few times. Its antigen is undetermined. TCRdb processed the 5' RACE reads anew with MiXCR; each CDR3 protein has one entry. The sample records 300,000 or so distinct CDR3 sequences, 10% to 15% being singletons. The sample comes from a study of T cells after yellow fever vaccination. Study-level results: Most clones from primary vaccination resurfaced after the booster (around 97% CD4, around 89% CD8). Weaker overall was a secondary response that nonetheless peaked faster, on day 5 versus 15.

J gave up 4 bases and V 4 bases, and 2 bases lay outside the gene matches. This CDR3 has 13 residues. Germline V lookup: CDR1 SQVTM, CDR2 ANQGSEA. This TCR derives from a man aged 30 to 45 who received the YFV17D yellow fever vaccine. The starting material was CD4+ T cells sorted from PBMCs, obtained 45 days after the yellow fever booster vaccination. J is TRBJ1-2 and V is TRBV29-1, with 11 bases that match TRBD1. CDR3 loop: CSVVDRGPYGYTF. CDR3 nucleotides: TGCAGCGTTGTGGACAGGGGGCCCTATGGCTACACCTTC.